These 29 T cell receptor beta chains share one sample of origin, sequenced in a study of post-analysis software for immune sequencing data. Prepared TCR beta cDNA libraries contained unique molecular identifiers. One entry per CDR3 protein results from TCRdb running MiXCR on the PCR reads. This sample yields 380,000 or so distinct CDR3 sequences, of which roughly 35% are seen a single time; around 15% belongs to the top ten. What these receptors recognize is not known. Study-wide findings and caveats: In patients, about 5 TRBV segments were more frequent than in controls, with TRBV5-6, TRBV5-1 and TRBV20-1 among them.

Sequenced: blood. The receptors were sampled from a girl under 18 with multiple sclerosis.

This clonotype was counted between two and nine times. The genes are TRBV24-1 and TRBJ1-5; no firm D call. This CDR3 region has 17 residues. Germline V lookup: CDR1 KGHDR, CDR2 SFDVKD. V was shortened by 3 bases and J by 9 bases, with 23 bases between the two germline ends. The CDR3 is CATSDPTRTLQCWPQHF. The CDR3 DNA follows: TGTGCCACCAGTGATCCTACCCGGACCCTCCAGTGTTGGCCCCAGCATTTT.

The rearrangement links TRBV24-1 to TRBJ2-3; 9 bases are shared with TRBD1. This CDR3 is built from 16 residues. The germline V gene encodes CDR1 KGHDR and CDR2 SFDVKD. J was trimmed by 4 bases and V by 2 bases; bases with no gene match: 6. The CDR3 DNA reads as TGTGCCACCAGTGATTCCGGGACAGGGAGCCCAGATACGCAGTATTTT. It encodes CATSDSGTGSPDTQYF.

V and J are TRBV7-2 and TRBJ2-5, with 7 nucleotides matching TRBD1. J lost 5 bases, V lost 4 bases, and 7 bases had no gene match. This CDR3 has 14 amino acids. Germline CDR1 reads SGHTA; CDR2 reads FQGNSA. The CDR3 bases are TGTGCCAGCAGCTACCAGGGGGAATGGGAGACCCAGTACTTC. Protein product: CASSYQGEWETQYF. Combining the CDR3 with reference TRBV7-2 and TRBJ2-5 gives the whole variable domain GAGVSQSPSNKVTEKGKDVELRCDPISGHTALYWYRQSLGQGLEFLIYFQGNSAPDKSGLPSDRFSAERTGGSVSTLTIQRTQQEDSAVYLCASSYQGEWETQYFGPGTRLLVL.

The V gene is TRBV11-2, the J gene TRBJ2-5, with 9 positions matching TRBD1. The end of the DNA fits TRBJ2-7 better, so the J call may be wrong. CDR1 is SGHAT, CDR2 FQNNGV, per germline. The CDR3 is 15 residues long. CDR3 protein: CASSLERTGATEQYF. CDR3 nucleotides: TGTGCCAGCAGCTTAGAGAGGACAGGGGCGACCGAGCAGTACTTC.

This clonotype has more than one count but fewer than ten. The genes are TRBV11-2 and TRBJ2-7, with TRBD1 matching over 9 bases. The CDR3 is 14 residues long. Germline V gene lookup returns CDR1 SGHAT and CDR2 FQNNGV. V shed 4 bases, J shed 3 bases, and the junction held 4 bases outside the gene matches. As DNA, the CDR3 is TGTGCCAGCAGCTCCCCGGGACAGGGCTACGAGCAGTACTTC. Amino acid sequence: CASSSPGQGYEQYF.

This rearrangement joins TRBV24-1 to TRBJ1-2; 7 nucleotides line up with TRBD1. Germline loops: CDR1 KGHDR, CDR2 SFDVKD. This CDR3 is 16 amino acids long. With 3 bases clipped from V and 6 bases from J, the junction kept 12 bases outside the gene matches. The chain's CDR3 is CATSDARGGGADGYTF. The CDR3 DNA reads as TGTGCCACCAGTGATGCCCGCGGAGGGGGCGCGGATGGCTACACCTTC.

Only a few counts were recorded for this clonotype. J is TRBJ2-1 and V is TRBV20-1; D unclear. Germline CDR1 DFQATT, CDR2 SNEGSKA (reference sequence). V was cut by 6 bases and J by 7 bases, with 16 bases left in between. The CDR3 has 13 residues. This CDR3 reads CSAPPLRTNEQFF. The CDR3 nucleotides read TGCAGTGCCCCTCCCCTCAGGACGAATGAGCAGTTCTTC.

A few counts support this clonotype. The CDR3 is CASRTGFVGDTQYF. DNA for the CDR3: TGTGCCAGCAGAACGGGGTTTGTTGGAGATACGCAGTATTTT. This chain uses TRBV6-5 with TRBJ2-3, with D perhaps matching TRBD2 (5 bases). This CDR3 contains 14 residues. Germline CDR1 reads MNHEY; CDR2 reads SVGAGI. The V gene lost 6 bases and the J gene lost 5 bases, with 15 bases spanning the gap.

The table lists this clonotype with a count of one. This chain joins TRBV3-1 and TRBJ2-1; 8 bases are shared with TRBD1. The CDR3 covers 16 residues. Germline trimming cut 6 bases from V and 4 bases from J; bases unmatched to any gene: 11. The V gene's germline CDR1 is LGHDT and CDR2 YNNKEL (reference sequence). The CDR3 region has the DNA TGTGCCAGCAGTCAGGGGGGACAGGTTATTTACAATGAGCAGTTCTTC. This gives the protein CASSQGGQVIYNEQFF.

This clonotype was counted a few times. The chain is built from TRBV7-9 and TRBJ2-5; D ambiguous. Matching the DNA end better, TRBJ2-7 makes the J call doubtful. CDR1 is SEHNR, CDR2 FQNEAQ, per germline (reference sequence). The CDR3 loop spans 14 amino acids. The CDR3 nucleotides are TGTGCCAGCAGCTATGTGGCCTCTGCCCACGAGCAGTACTTC. It codes for CASSYVASAHEQYF.

CDR3 DNA sequence: TGTGCCAGCAGCCCCTGGCAGGGAACTGGGGCCAACGTCCTGACTTTC. Protein product: CASSPWQGTGANVLTF. The V and J genes are TRBV7-2 and TRBJ2-6, with D perhaps matching TRBD1 (5 bases). V lost 5 bases to trimming and J lost 2 bases, with 13 bases between them. The length of the CDR3 is 16 residues. Germline CDR1 reads SGHTA; CDR2 reads FQGNSA.

This clonotype was found a few times. J is TRBJ2-1 and V is TRBV18; 11 bases agree with TRBD2. The CDR3 contains 16 residues. V lost 3 bases, J lost 4 bases, and 5 bases stayed unmatched. Germline loops: CDR1 KGHSH, CDR2 LQKENI. CDR3 bases: TGTGCCAGCTCACCCCCTAGCGGGGGGAATTACAATGAGCAGTTCTTC. As protein: CASSPPSGGNYNEQFF.

The J gene is TRBJ1-4, the V gene TRBV5-1; D call uncertain. Trimming removed 4 bases from V and 10 bases from J, with 14 bases in between. This CDR3 is 13 amino acids long. Germline CDR1 and CDR2: SGHRS and YFSETQ. The CDR3 region is CASSPPGVGKLFF. Written as DNA, the CDR3 is TGCGCCAGCAGCCCGCCCGGGGTCGGAAAACTGTTTTTT.

This clonotype was seen a few times. V gene TRBV10-3 combines with J gene TRBJ1-1; perhaps TRBD1 as D (5 bases). In germline, CDR1 is ENHRY, CDR2 SYGVKD. The CDR3 totals 16 residues. V was shortened by 7 bases and J by 2 bases, with 20 bases between the two germline ends. The CDR3 sequence is CAINRGTEWDNTEAFF. The CDR3 coding sequence is TGTGCCATCAACCGAGGGACGGAATGGGACAACACTGAAGCTTTCTTT.

In this sample, this clonotype turned up a few times. The V gene is TRBV10-2, the J gene TRBJ2-3, with D uncertain. CDR1 and CDR2 from the germline V gene are WSHSY and SAAADI. V lost 8 bases, J lost 1 base, and 4 bases lay in between. CDR3 length: 11 residues. The CDR3 reads CASLGTDTQYF. The DNA for the CDR3 is TGCGCCAGCCTAGGCACAGATACGCAGTATTTT.

The chain couples TRBV20-1 to TRBJ2-1; D is unresolved. The CDR3 spans 16 residues. Trimming took off 5 bases at V and 4 bases at J, with 21 bases between the two ends. CDR1 and CDR2 from the germline V gene are DFQATT and SNEGSKA (reference sequence). The chain's CDR3 is CSAPDLGTKAYNEQFF. CDR3 nucleotides: TGCAGTGCTCCAGACTTAGGCACCAAGGCGTACAATGAGCAGTTCTTC.

The V gene is TRBV11-2, the J gene TRBJ2-5; D is uncertain. The DNA end is more similar to TRBJ2-7, so the J call may be wrong. The CDR3 covers 14 residues. Germline CDR1 SGHAT, CDR2 FQNNGV. The DNA of the CDR3 is TGTGCCAGCAGCGGCAGTCGGCAGGACTACGAGCAGTACTTC. This encodes CASSGSRQDYEQYF.

The DNA of the CDR3 is TGTGCCAGCAGCGTCTCGACAGGGGAGTTTAATGAGCAGTTCTTC. It is translated as CASSVSTGEFNEQFF. The rearrangement links TRBV9 to TRBJ2-1; TRBD1 aligns across 8 bases. Germline V CDR1 and CDR2: SGDLS, YYNGEE. There are 15 residues in the CDR3. J was trimmed by 7 bases and V by 2 bases; bases with no gene match: 8. Full variable domain (outside the CDR3, taken from reference TRBV9 and TRBJ2-1): DSGVTQTPKHLITATGQRVTLRCSPRSGDLSVYWYQQSLDQGLQFLIQYYNGEERAKGNILERFSAQQFPDLHSELNLSSLELGDSALYFCASSVSTGEFNEQFFGPGTRLTVL.

Here the CDR3 reads CASSQEGNDEQYF. The CDR3 DNA reads TGTGCCAGCAGCCAAGAGGGGAATGACGAGCAGTACTTC. V and J are TRBV3-1 and TRBJ2-7; D uncertain. Trimming took 0 bases from V and 5 from J, leaving 8 bases between them. CDR3 size: 13 residues. From germline, CDR1 is LGHDT and CDR2 YNNKEL (reference sequence).

In this sample, this clonotype turned up many times. This chain uses TRBV29-1 with TRBJ2-6; no firm D call. The CDR3 length is 14 residues. With 6 bases removed from V and 0 bases from J, the gap between germline ends came to 9 bases. In germline, CDR1 is SQVTM, CDR2 ANQGSEA. Here the CDR3 DNA reads TGCAGCGTCGCTAGTCTCTCTGGGGCCAACGTCCTGACTTTC. Translating it yields CSVASLSGANVLTF.

The chain employs TRBV12-3 or TRBV12-4 and TRBJ2-3; a possible D gene is TRBD1 (6 bases). CDR3 length equals 15 residues. V was shortened by 6 bases and J by 4 bases, with 17 bases between the two germline ends. The CDR3 DNA sequence: TGTGCCAGCAGCAGCCGGACAGCCGGCCCAGATACGCAGTATTTT. Its translation is CASSSRTAGPDTQYF.

This clonotype occurred a few times. CDR3 loop: CAISESHRDLDEQYF. For the CDR3, the DNA is TGTGCCATCAGTGAGTCTCACAGGGACCTCGACGAGCAGTACTTC. The chain joins TRBV10-3 to TRBJ2-7, with a possible D match to TRBD1 (6 bases). V lost 0 bases to trimming and J lost 5 bases, with 14 bases between them. From germline, CDR1 is ENHRY and CDR2 SYGVKD. The CDR3 extends over 15 amino acids.

This chain joins TRBV20-1 and TRBJ2-1, with D unclear. V lost 0 bases and J lost 5, with 8 bases in between. The CDR3 consists of 13 residues. Per the germline V gene, CDR1 is DFQATT and CDR2 is SNEGSKA (reference sequence). This chain's CDR3 is CSARDARDNEQFF. DNA for the CDR3: TGCAGTGCTAGAGATGCCCGGGACAATGAGCAGTTCTTC.

This clonotype was seen a handful of times. The CDR3 bases are TGTGCCAGCAGCCCTCCTCCGGGACGTAGCTCTGGGGCCAACGTCCTGACTTTC. Translated, it gives CASSPPPGRSSGANVLTF. The chain carries TRBV6-1 and TRBJ2-6; tentatively, D is TRBD1 or TRBD2 (5 bases each). This CDR3 spans 18 amino acids. V gave up 6 bases and J gave up 0 bases, with 18 bases separating them. Germline assignment: CDR1 MNHNS and CDR2 SASEGT.

This clonotype was found many times. The chain employs TRBV6-6 and TRBJ2-5, with 11 positions matching TRBD2. The CDR3 sequence is 14 residues long. CDR1 is MNHNY and CDR2 is SVGAGI in the germline V gene (reference sequence). V lost 4 bases, J lost 5 bases, and 3 bases stayed unmatched. The CDR3 DNA reads TGTGCCAGCAGTTTAGCGGGGGGGATCGAGACCCAGTACTTC. The encoded protein is CASSLAGGIETQYF.

The V call is TRBV18, the J call TRBJ2-1; D gene unclear. CDR1 is KGHSH, CDR2 LQKENI, per germline. CDR3 length: 17 amino acids. Deletions cut 1 base from V and 0 bases from J, with 13 bases between. The CDR3, as DNA: TGTGCCAGCTCACCACGAGCCCCCCAAAGCTCCTACAATGAGCAGTTCTTC. Translating it yields CASSPRAPQSSYNEQFF.

This chain links TRBV4-2 with TRBJ2-1; tentative D call: TRBD2 (6 bases). Trimming removed 0 bases from V and 1 base from J, with 13 bases in between. Germline V gene lookup returns CDR1 LGHNA and CDR2 YNFKEQ. This CDR3 region has 17 residues. The DNA of the CDR3 is TGTGCCAGCAGCCAAGATACCACTAGCAGGTCCTACAATGAGCAGTTCTTC. Residues: CASSQDTTSRSYNEQFF.

Written as DNA, the CDR3 is TGTGCCAGCAGCTTATACCAGGAACAGATGAACACTGAAGCTTTCTTT. Amino acid sequence: CASSLYQEQMNTEAFF. The chain uses TRBV7-9 and TRBJ1-1, with unresolved D. The CDR3 covers 16 residues. Germline V lookup: CDR1 SEHNR, CDR2 FQNEAQ (reference sequence). V lost 2 bases and J lost 0, with 13 bases in between.

This clonotype was found a few times. V usage is TRBV6-6 and J usage is TRBJ1-3; D gene uncertain. Trimming took 5 bases from V and 0 from J, leaving 8 bases between them. The CDR3 totals 14 residues. CDR1 and CDR2 from the germline V gene are MNHNY and SVGAGI (reference sequence). CDR3 in amino acids: CASSPAGSGNTIYF. The CDR3 DNA sequence: TGTGCCAGCAGTCCAGCGGGCTCTGGAAACACCATATATTTT.